This TCR beta chain is drawn from a study of human T cells and chemical hapten exposure. TCRdb re-called the RACE reads with MiXCR, one entry per CDR3 protein. The sample contains 180,000 or so distinct CDR3 sequences, around 30% of which appear only once. The time point is: pre-sensitization, week 0. Treatment indicated: therapeutic diphenylcyclopropenone sensitization with weekly scalp DPC. The total RNA was obtained from whole blood that was not fractionated. In its sample, this clonotype was seen a few times. Its antigen is currently unknown. Per the germline V gene, CDR1 is LGHNA and CDR2 is YSLEER. V was pared by 5 bases and J by 6 bases, with 13 bases of the junction left unmatched. CDR3 length: 16 amino acids. Points from the study as a whole: In the PT1 data, expanded TCR counts showed a positive correlation with patch test score.

The sequencing here drew on whole blood, taken in connection with sensitization to the hapten diphenylcyclopropenone (DPC). The TCR originated in a young woman with alopecia areata. Some clones in this sample may be carry-over from other donors' samples. The chain links TRBV4-3 to TRBJ2-3; 8 bases are shared with TRBD2. The CDR3 DNA follows: TGCGCCAGCAGCTCCTTAGCGGGATTCTCGGAGGATACGCAGTATTTT. This encodes CASSSLAGFSEDTQYF.